Listed below are T cell receptor beta chains from one sample, sequenced in a study of beta chain features in type 1 diabetes. Some clones are missing from TCRdb's copy, which holds only in-frame ones; the method was immunoSEQ multiplex PCR. The table records 240,000 or so clones, 27% of them present only once. The sequencing sample was made of central memory CD4+ T cells from blood. The receptors stem from a man aged 30-40 years in good health. The CDR3 runs from the conserved cysteine through the conserved F or W. A D gene is named only where the DNA matches it firmly. Size is stated for part of the rows, as once, few or many counts, or as a class when the clone is expanded.

d_gene: TRBD2; abundance: -; v_gene: TRBV19; j_gene: TRBJ2-1; CDR3aa: CASKGLAGYNEQFF; CDR3nt: TGTGCCAGTAAAGGGCTAGCGGGTTACAATGAGCAGTTCTTC
d_gene: -; abundance: -; v_gene: TRBV29-1; j_gene: TRBJ2-1; CDR3aa: CSVGLASREQFF; CDR3nt: TGCAGCGTTGGGCTAGCGTCTCGCGAGCAGTTCTTC
d_gene: -; abundance: few; v_gene: TRBV5-1; j_gene: TRBJ1-2; CDR3aa: CASSLGENNYGYTF; CDR3nt: TGCGCCAGCAGCTTGGGGGAAAATAACTATGGCTACACCTTC
d_gene: -; abundance: few; v_gene: TRBV13; j_gene: TRBJ2-3; CDR3aa: CASSQSNGAGGTDTQYF; CDR3nt: TGTGCCAGCAGCCAGTCCAACGGGGCCGGCGGCACAGATACGCAGTATTTT
d_gene: TRBD2; abundance: few; v_gene: TRBV28; j_gene: TRBJ2-5; CDR3aa: CASGWAAGGTETQYF; CDR3nt: TGTGCCAGCGGCTGGGCAGCGGGGGGGACGGAGACCCAGTACTTC
d_gene: -; abundance: once; v_gene: TRBV4-3; j_gene: TRBJ2-2; CDR3aa: CASSQGQGLRAGELFF; CDR3nt: TGCGCCAGCAGCCAAGGGCAGGGGCTACGTGCCGGGGAGCTGTTTTTT
d_gene: -; abundance: few; v_gene: TRBV7-2; j_gene: TRBJ1-4; CDR3aa: CASSLVGRSNEKLFF; CDR3nt: TGTGCCAGCAGCTTAGTCGGCAGGTCTAATGAAAAACTGTTTTTT
d_gene: -; abundance: medium-sized; v_gene: TRBV29-1; j_gene: TRBJ2-7; CDR3aa: CSVVDPGLEQYF; CDR3nt: TGCAGCGTTGTGGATCCAGGGCTCGAGCAGTACTTC
d_gene: -; abundance: -; v_gene: TRBV9; j_gene: TRBJ2-3; CDR3aa: CASSVGHVGADTQYF; CDR3nt: TGTGCCAGCAGCGTAGGGCACGTCGGTGCAGATACGCAGTATTTT
d_gene: TRBD1; abundance: -; v_gene: TRBV9; j_gene: TRBJ1-1; CDR3aa: CASSPGDRDGTEAFF; CDR3nt: TGTGCCAGCAGCCCTGGGGACAGGGATGGCACTGAAGCTTTCTTT
d_gene: TRBD2; abundance: -; v_gene: TRBV4-3; j_gene: TRBJ2-1; CDR3aa: CASSQEGLAAYNEQFF; CDR3nt: TGCGCCAGCAGCCAAGAAGGACTAGCGGCTTACAATGAGCAGTTCTTC
d_gene: -; abundance: -; v_gene: TRBV5-4; j_gene: TRBJ2-5; CDR3aa: CASSIDSYRGETQYF; CDR3nt: TGTGCCAGCAGCATTGACAGCTATCGGGGGGAGACCCAGTACTTC
d_gene: -; abundance: -; v_gene: TRBV9; j_gene: TRBJ2-5; CDR3aa: CASSGPWRALSETQYF; CDR3nt: TGTGCCAGCAGCGGCCCTTGGCGGGCCCTTAGCGAGACCCAGTACTTC
d_gene: -; abundance: -; v_gene: TRBV30; j_gene: TRBJ1-1; CDR3aa: CAWSRAVTEAFF; CDR3nt: TGTGCCTGGAGTAGGGCGGTTACTGAAGCTTTCTTT
d_gene: -; abundance: -; v_gene: TRBV28; j_gene: TRBJ2-7; CDR3aa: CASSSPGSPSYEQYF; CDR3nt: TGTGCCAGCAGTTCACCGGGCAGTCCCTCCTACGAGCAGTACTTC
d_gene: TRBD2; abundance: few; v_gene: TRBV6-6; j_gene: TRBJ2-7; CDR3aa: CASSKQTGLVGEQYF; CDR3nt: TGTGCCAGCAGCAAACAAACTGGACTAGTTGGCGAGCAGTACTTC
d_gene: -; abundance: many; v_gene: TRBV7-9; j_gene: TRBJ1-1; CDR3aa: CASSYLETEAFF; CDR3nt: TGTGCCAGCAGTTATCTGGAAACTGAAGCTTTCTTT
d_gene: TRBD2; abundance: -; v_gene: TRBV30; j_gene: TRBJ2-3; CDR3aa: CAWKRTSGFSDTQYF; CDR3nt: TGTGCCTGGAAAAGGACTAGCGGGTTCTCAGATACGCAGTATTTT
d_gene: TRBD1; abundance: few; v_gene: TRBV11-2; j_gene: TRBJ2-2; CDR3aa: CASRPGQGSTGELFF; CDR3nt: TGTGCCAGCAGACCGGGACAGGGGAGCACCGGGGAGCTGTTTTTT
d_gene: -; abundance: once; v_gene: TRBV9; j_gene: TRBJ2-1; CDR3aa: CASSVLASSYNEQFF; CDR3nt: TGTGCCAGCAGCGTATTAGCAAGCTCCTACAATGAGCAGTTCTTC
d_gene: -; abundance: -; v_gene: TRBV5-6; j_gene: TRBJ2-3; CDR3aa: CASSPYTTSFKNTQYF; CDR3nt: TGTGCCAGCAGTCCCTATACGACTTCGTTTAAGAATACGCAGTATTTT
d_gene: -; abundance: -; v_gene: TRBV9; j_gene: TRBJ2-5; CDR3aa: CASSVSAGETQYF; CDR3nt: TGTGCCAGCAGCGTAAGCGCAGGAGAGACCCAGTACTTC
d_gene: -; abundance: many; v_gene: TRBV29-1; j_gene: TRBJ1-1; CDR3aa: CSVIRGRPTEAFF; CDR3nt: TGCAGCGTTATCAGGGGACGCCCCACTGAAGCTTTCTTT
d_gene: TRBD1; abundance: few; v_gene: TRBV7-9; j_gene: TRBJ1-1; CDR3aa: CASSPRTGDHTEAFF; CDR3nt: TGTGCCAGCAGCCCTCGGACAGGAGACCACACTGAAGCTTTCTTT
d_gene: TRBD1; abundance: -; v_gene: TRBV5-1; j_gene: TRBJ1-1; CDR3aa: CASSQTGGADTEAFF; CDR3nt: TGCGCCAGCAGCCAGACAGGGGGCGCGGACACTGAAGCTTTCTTT
d_gene: -; abundance: -; v_gene: TRBV4-3; j_gene: TRBJ1-1; CDR3aa: CASSHDTGNTEAFF; CDR3nt: TGCGCCAGCAGCCACGATACTGGGAACACTGAAGCTTTCTTT
d_gene: -; abundance: many; v_gene: TRBV28; j_gene: TRBJ2-7; CDR3aa: CASSRTALGYEQYF; CDR3nt: TGTGCCAGCAGTCGAACGGCACTCGGGTACGAGCAGTACTTC
d_gene: -; abundance: -; v_gene: TRBV2; j_gene: TRBJ2-6; CDR3aa: CASSAGANVLTF; CDR3nt: TGTGCCAGCAGTGCCGGGGCCAACGTCCTGACTTTC
d_gene: -; abundance: -; v_gene: TRBV7-9; j_gene: TRBJ1-1; CDR3aa: CASSLEGSTEAFF; CDR3nt: TGTGCCAGCAGCTTAGAAGGGTCGACTGAAGCTTTCTTT
d_gene: -; abundance: -; v_gene: TRBV4-1; j_gene: TRBJ2-1; CDR3aa: CASSQVRGEQFF; CDR3nt: TGCGCCAGCAGCCAAGTGAGGGGTGAGCAGTTCTTC
d_gene: -; abundance: once; v_gene: TRBV28; j_gene: TRBJ1-2; CDR3aa: CASSSPPGVGYTF; CDR3nt: TGTGCCAGCAGTTCACCTCCAGGGGTCGGCTACACCTTC
d_gene: -; abundance: few; v_gene: TRBV14; j_gene: TRBJ2-3; CDR3aa: CASSPGTSAITDTQYF; CDR3nt: TGTGCCAGCAGCCCCGGGACTTCCGCTATCACAGATACGCAGTATTTT